These 28 T cell receptor beta chains were all obtained from the same sample, sequenced in a study of T cell changes during pregnancy in multiple sclerosis. The table came from immunoSEQ multiplex PCR; TCRdb's copy has only in-frame clones and leaves some out. The data show about 61,000 clones, around 89% seen once. Sequenced material: peripheral blood, taken in the first trimester of pregnancy. Receptors were obtained from a female donor in good health, enrolled as a control in a pregnancy study.

This chain uses TRBV7-3 with TRBJ1-2, with D hard to call. Germline assignment: CDR1 SGHTA and CDR2 FQGTGA. The V end lost 4 bases, the J end lost 5 bases, and 14 bases lay between the germline ends. This CDR3 has 14 amino acids. CDR3 sequence reads: CASSSTNSGYGYTF. Here the CDR3 DNA reads TGTGCCAGCAGCTCCACGAACTCGGGTTATGGCTACACCTTC.

The chain joins TRBV5-1 to TRBJ1-2; D is uncertain. Germline lookup yields CDR1 SGHRS and CDR2 YFSETQ. The length of the CDR3 is 13 residues. Trimming shortened V by 0 bases and J by 4 bases, and 7 bases separated the two germline ends. The CDR3 protein is CASSLDLGYGYTF. The CDR3 bases are TGCGCCAGCAGCTTGGATCTAGGCTATGGCTACACCTTC.

This clone turned up a few times. The chain joins TRBV7-9 to TRBJ1-2, with D tentatively TRBD1 (6 bases). The length of the CDR3 is 16 residues. Trimming left V 4 bases short and J 0 bases short, with 15 bases between. Germline CDR1 and CDR2: SEHNR and FQNEAQ (reference sequence). CDR3 coding DNA: TGTGCCAGCAGCTCCCGATCGGACAGCACTAACTATGGCTACACCTTC. This codes for CASSSRSDSTNYGYTF.

V gene TRBV4-1 combines with J gene TRBJ1-1, with 8 bases identical to TRBD1. The V gene end was trimmed by 1 base and the J gene end by 7 bases; junction bases not matched to a gene: 11. CDR1 is MGHRA, CDR2 YSYEKL, per germline. This CDR3 has 16 amino acids. As DNA, the CDR3 is TGCGCCAGCAGCCAAGTAGGCGCGACAGGGGAGGGTGAAGCTTTCTTT. It is translated as CASSQVGATGEGEAFF.

The V call is TRBV2, the J call TRBJ2-1, with a possible D match to TRBD2 (6 bases). From germline, CDR1 is SNHLY and CDR2 FYNNEI. With 10 bases removed from V and 7 bases from J, the gap between germline ends came to 11 bases. The CDR3 loop spans 11 amino acids. CDR3 sequence reads: CAIPGGNEQFF. In DNA form, the CDR3 reads TGTGCCATCCCCGGGGGAAATGAGCAGTTCTTC.

The rearrangement links TRBV6-5 to TRBJ1-5; TRBD1 matches at 8 bases. This CDR3 contains 14 residues. Germline loops: CDR1 MNHEY, CDR2 SVGAGI. After removal of 6 bases from V and 3 bases from J, the junction contained 4 bases not matched to a gene. CDR3 residues: CASSRTGNNQPQHF. CDR3 DNA: TGTGCCAGCAGCAGGACAGGGAACAATCAGCCCCAGCATTTT.

The V call is TRBV19, the J call TRBJ1-1, with a possible D match to TRBD1 (5 bases). CDR1 is LNHDA, CDR2 SQIVND, per germline (reference sequence). The V end lost 5 bases, the J end lost 2 bases, and 12 bases lay between the germline ends. This CDR3 contains 14 residues. The CDR3 nucleotides are TGTGCCAGTAGTTCTTACAGGTTTAACACTGAAGCTTTCTTT. Translating gives CASSSYRFNTEAFF.

The V gene is TRBV7-9, the J gene TRBJ2-3, with 14 bases matching TRBD2. The CDR3 runs to 16 residues. CDR1 is SEHNR, CDR2 FQNEAQ, per germline (reference sequence). With V trimmed by 2 bases and J by 9 bases, 7 bases remained unmatched. The CDR3 loop reads CASSLHGLAGGDTQYF. CDR3 bases: TGTGCCAGCAGCTTACACGGACTAGCGGGGGGTGACACGCAGTATTTT. The entire variable domain, with the rest obtained from reference TRBV7-9 and TRBJ2-3, is as follows: DTGVSQNPRHKITKRGQNVTFRCDPISEHNRLYWYRQTLGQGPEFLTYFQNEAQLEKSRLLSDRFSAERPKGSFSTLEIQRTEQGDSAMYLCASSLHGLAGGDTQYFGPGTRLTVL.

The V gene is TRBV19, the J gene TRBJ2-3, with TRBD1 matching 10 bases. Germline V gives CDR1 LNHDA, CDR2 SQIVND (reference sequence). CDR3 size: 16 residues. Losses at the gene ends were 4 bases for V and 4 bases for J; bases not matched to a gene: 8. The CDR3: CASSRTGTGVADTQYF. The DNA of the CDR3 is TGTGCCAGTAGTAGAACCGGGACAGGGGTTGCAGATACGCAGTATTTT.

The gene calls are TRBV9 and TRBJ2-5; TRBD2 matches at 8 bases. Looked up from germline, CDR1 is SGDLS and CDR2 is YYNGEE. The V segment lost 0 bases and the J segment 5 bases; nucleotides outside the gene matches: 6. The CDR3 length is 15 residues. The CDR3 reads CASSVAGSGAETQYF. The DNA for the CDR3 is TGTGCCAGCAGCGTAGCAGGTAGCGGGGCGGAGACCCAGTACTTC.

The rearrangement links TRBV7-8 to TRBJ2-1; no clear D gene. Germline V lookup: CDR1 SGHVS, CDR2 FQNEAQ. The CDR3 is made up of 16 amino acids. V lost 4 bases and J lost 0, with 13 bases in between. As DNA, the CDR3 is TGTGCCAGCAGCTCCGAACCCCTGAGCTCCTACAATGAGCAGTTCTTC. It is translated as CASSSEPLSSYNEQFF.

The rearrangement uses TRBV5-4 and TRBJ1-6, with 7 nucleotides matching TRBD1. With V trimmed by 1 base and J by 15 bases, 7 bases remained unmatched. Germline V gene sequence: CDR1 SGHNT, CDR2 YYREEE (reference sequence). The CDR3 loop spans 13 amino acids. This CDR3 reads CASSLTGDVLLHF. In DNA form, the CDR3 reads TGTGCCAGCAGCTTGACAGGGGACGTTCTCCTCCACTTT. The variable domain in full, with the rest retrieved from reference TRBV5-4 and TRBJ1-6, is ETGVTQSPTHLIKTRGQQVTLRCSSQSGHNTVSWYQQALGQGPQFIFQYYREEENGRGNFPPRFSGLQFPNYSSELNVNALELDDSALYLCASSLTGDVLLHFGNGTRLTVT.

This clone has just a few counts. The gene calls are TRBV27 and TRBJ1-1; TRBD1 aligns across 8 bases. CDR1 and CDR2 (germline): MNHEY, SMNVEV (reference sequence). CDR3 size: 14 residues. V lost 2 bases to trimming and J lost 4 bases; unmatched junction nucleotides: 3. The CDR3 is CASSLRQGTTEAFF. The DNA for the CDR3 is TGTGCCAGCAGTTTAAGACAGGGGACCACTGAAGCTTTCTTT.

This chain links TRBV7-9 with TRBJ2-2; unclear D gene. The CDR3 loop spans 11 amino acids. CDR1 SEHNR and CDR2 FQNEAQ come from the germline V gene (reference sequence). The V gene lost 7 bases and the J gene lost 4 bases, with 4 bases spanning the gap. CDR3 amino acids: CASILTGELFF. Here the CDR3 DNA reads TGTGCCAGCATACTCACCGGGGAGCTGTTTTTT.

J is TRBJ1-2 and V is TRBV25-1, with D uncertain. CDR1 is MGHDK and CDR2 is SYGVNS in the germline V gene. CDR3 length: 17 residues. The V end was cut by 0 bases, the J end by 0 bases, with 14 bases between. This CDR3 reads CASSEYGADQTNYGYTF. CDR3 bases: TGTGCCAGCAGTGAATATGGAGCGGACCAAACTAACTATGGCTACACCTTC.

This sequence joins TRBV5-8 and TRBJ2-7; 11 bases align to TRBD1. The CDR3 sequence is 14 residues long. Trimming took 4 bases from V and 7 from J; bases not matched to a gene: 7. The germline V gene has CDR1 SGHTS and CDR2 YDEGEE. CDR3 bases: TGTGCCAGCAGCCGGACAGGGGGCTTGGGAGAGCAGTACTTC. Amino acids: CASSRTGGLGEQYF.

This sequence joins TRBV6-1 and TRBJ1-2, with a tentative D call TRBD1 (5 bases). V dropped 5 bases and J dropped 6 bases, with 19 bases sitting between them. The CDR3 runs 15 residues. Germline assignment: CDR1 MNHNS and CDR2 SASEGT. The CDR3: CASSPYRGEGDGYTF. In DNA, the CDR3 is TGTGCCAGCAGTCCATACAGAGGAGAAGGGGATGGCTACACCTTC.

This chain uses TRBV27 with TRBJ2-5; TRBD2 matches at 13 bases. In germline, CDR1 is MNHEY, CDR2 SMNVEV (reference sequence). This CDR3 contains 15 residues. Germline trimming cut 4 bases from V and 9 bases from J; bases unmatched to any gene: 8. CDR3 in DNA: TGTGCCAGCAGTTCCCGACTAGCGGGGGGTGAGGCCCAGTACTTC. It encodes CASSSRLAGGEAQYF.

This clone was seen a few times. CDR3: CASRVDRATNEKLFF. As DNA, the CDR3 is TGTGCCAGCAGGGTCGACAGGGCCACTAATGAAAAACTGTTTTTT. V and J are TRBV2 and TRBJ1-4; 7 bases line up with TRBD1. Germline loops: CDR1 SNHLY, CDR2 FYNNEI. Germline trimming cut 6 bases from V and 2 bases from J; bases unmatched to any gene: 6. There are 15 residues in the CDR3.

The CDR3 loop is CASSQDGQGTSYEQYF. CDR3 bases: TGCGCCAGCAGCCAAGATGGACAGGGGACATCCTACGAGCAGTACTTC. This chain joins TRBV4-1 and TRBJ2-7; 9 positions agree with TRBD1. The germline gives CDR1 MGHRA, CDR2 YSYEKL. V gave up 0 bases and J gave up 1 base; unmatched junction bases: 4. This CDR3 has 16 amino acids.

The genes are TRBV7-9 and TRBJ1-5; a possible D gene is TRBD1 (6 bases). The CDR3 is 15 amino acids. Germline V gives CDR1 SEHNR, CDR2 FQNEAQ (reference sequence). V was trimmed by 5 bases and J by 2 bases, leaving 13 bases between them. CDR3 nucleotide sequence: TGTGCCAGCAGCCCAACAGGGCCCGGCAATCAGCCCCAGCATTTT. Its translation is CASSPTGPGNQPQHF.

The chain combines TRBV30 with TRBJ1-1; D might be TRBD1 (5 bases). V lost 2 bases and J lost 2, with 9 bases in between. There are 13 residues in the CDR3. Germline V gene lookup returns CDR1 GTSNPN and CDR2 SVGIG (reference sequence). CDR3 residues: CAWSPDRNTEAFF. In DNA form, the CDR3 reads TGTGCCTGGAGTCCCGACAGAAACACTGAAGCTTTCTTT.

This clone has a single count. The chain employs TRBV7-9 and TRBJ2-7; D remains ambiguous. This CDR3 comprises 14 residues. The germline V and J ends were trimmed by 1 base and 3 bases, with 10 bases remaining between them. Germline CDR1 is SEHNR and CDR2 is FQNEAQ (reference sequence). CDR3 nucleotides: TGTGCCAGCAGCTTAGATCGTACAGACTACGAGCAGTACTTC. Translating it yields CASSLDRTDYEQYF.

This clone was seen only once. The rearrangement links TRBV7-3 to TRBJ1-1; 8 bases line up with TRBD1. J was trimmed by 2 bases and V by 5 bases; bases with no gene match: 4. CDR3 size: 14 residues. The germline CDR1 and CDR2 sequences are SGHTA and FQGTGA. CDR3 in amino acids: CASSPTGGNTEAFF. CDR3 nucleotides: TGTGCCAGCAGCCCCACAGGGGGAAACACTGAAGCTTTCTTT. The whole variable domain, remainder taken from reference TRBV7-3 and TRBJ1-1, is GAGVSQTPSNKVTEKGKYVELRCDPISGHTALYWYRQSLGQGPEFLIYFQGTGAADDSGLPNDRFFAVRPEGSVSTLKIQRTERGDSAVYLCASSPTGGNTEAFFGQGTRLTVV.

The chain carries TRBV5-1 and TRBJ1-1; D may be TRBD1 (5 bases). The CDR3 runs 17 residues. Germline V gene data show CDR1 as SGHRS and CDR2 as YFSETQ. The ends were cut back, 2 bases at V and 2 bases at J, with 19 bases in the middle. The CDR3 nucleotides are TGCGCCAGCAGCTTAATGGTGGGATCCGACAGAAACACTGAAGCTTTCTTT. Translating gives CASSLMVGSDRNTEAFF.

This chain uses TRBV30 with TRBJ2-7, with 9 bases lining up with TRBD1. V lost 1 base and J lost 0; bases outside the gene matches: 4. The CDR3 spans 15 residues. The germline V gene has CDR1 GTSNPN and CDR2 SVGIG (reference sequence). CDR3 coding DNA: TGTGCCTGGAGTGCGGGGACAGGGCCCTCCTACGAGCAGTACTTC. The encoded protein is CAWSAGTGPSYEQYF.

Here the CDR3 reads CASSESFGVGYTF. The CDR3, as DNA: TGTGCCAGCAGTGAATCGTTCGGGGTTGGCTACACCTTC. The chain links TRBV6-1 to TRBJ1-2; D is unclear. CDR3 length: 13 amino acids. The V end lost 2 bases, the J end lost 7 bases, and 11 bases lay between the germline ends. The V gene's germline CDR1 is MNHNS and CDR2 SASEGT.

This chain connects TRBV30 to TRBJ2-3; 15 bases line up with TRBD2. CDR1 is GTSNPN and CDR2 is SVGIG in the germline V gene (reference sequence). The CDR3 loop spans 15 amino acids. Losses at the gene ends were 4 bases for V and 6 bases for J; bases not matched to a gene: 5. CDR3 DNA sequence: TGTGCCTGGACCGGGACTAGCGGGGGGAGGGATACGCAGTATTTT. It is translated as CAWTGTSGGRDTQYF.